This T cell receptor beta chain stems from a study of shared clonotypes between healthy human individuals. Germline CDR1 is SGHAT and CDR2 is FQNNGV. Trimming took off 3 bases at V and 3 bases at J, with 3 bases between the two ends. The CDR3 runs 12 residues. Sequencing of unsorted PBMC DNA was carried out using ten immunoSEQ deep assay plates. Measured with immunoSEQ multiplex PCR; TCRdb has only the in-frame clones, and not every one. The table lists hundreds of thousands of clones, roughly four fifths of them singletons. Recent acute infections and vaccinations were absent in the healthy HIV-negative adult donors. Donors, without exception, were Caucasian adults residing in Nashville, Tennessee. As regards this clone: This may be a read error, as it is one base from a much larger clone. The sample holds other DNA sequences that translate to the same CDR3.

The V call is TRBV11-2, the J call TRBJ2-1, with D hard to call. The sample taken for sequencing was PBMCs. This clonotype was obtained from a woman in her thirties or forties in good health. Some clones in this sample may be carry-over from other donors' samples. For the CDR3, the DNA is TGTGCCAGCAGCTTGAGCTACAATGAGCAGTTCTTC. This encodes CASSLSYNEQFF.